Below are 22 T cell receptor beta chains sequenced from a single sample in a study of T cell repertoires in ileal Crohn's disease. The table came from immunoSEQ multiplex PCR; TCRdb's copy has only in-frame clones and leaves some out. The table shows some 28,000 clones, with around 77% occurring only once. Material for sequencing was ileal tissue. The receptors here all came from an adult with Crohn's disease.

This chain connects TRBV5-6 to TRBJ1-1; TRBD1 aligns across 11 bases. The CDR3 covers 13 residues. Trimming took 4 bases from V and 6 from J; bases not matched to a gene: 2. Germline V gives CDR1 SGHDT, CDR2 YYEEEE. The CDR3 protein is CASSRTGGSEAFF. DNA for the CDR3: TGTGCCAGCAGCCGGACAGGGGGCTCTGAAGCTTTCTTT.

The CDR3 reads CASSNLGLQYEQYF. CDR3 DNA sequence: TGTGCCAGCAGTAACTTGGGACTGCAATACGAGCAGTACTTC. The chain links TRBV6-1 to TRBJ2-7, with a tentative D call TRBD2 (6 bases). This CDR3 is built from 14 residues. CDR1 MNHNS and CDR2 SASEGT come from the germline V gene. V dropped 5 bases and J dropped 4 bases, with 15 bases sitting between them.

The chain has TRBV7-3 and TRBJ2-5; TRBD1 might be the D (6 bases). Trimming took 5 bases from V and 5 from J, leaving 18 bases between them. The CDR3 has 15 amino acids. Germline loops: CDR1 SGHTA, CDR2 FQGTGA. The CDR3 DNA sequence: TGTGCCAGCAGCCCGTCTTGGGGGCCAAAGGAGACCCAGTACTTC. It codes for CASSPSWGPKETQYF.

V gene TRBV7-2 combines with J gene TRBJ2-3; D gene unclear. CDR3 length: 13 amino acids. Germline V gives CDR1 SGHTA, CDR2 FQGNSA. Between the trimmed V and J ends, which lost 2 bases and 3 bases, there was a span of 6 bases. The CDR3 region is CASSLSPTDTQYF. The CDR3 coding sequence is TGTGCCAGCAGCTTATCCCCAACAGATACGCAGTATTTT.

In this sample, this clone turned up once. This chain joins TRBV7-3 and TRBJ1-2; D is unclear. The V end lost 4 bases, the J end lost 7 bases, and 13 bases lay between the germline ends. The length of the CDR3 is 13 residues. Germline CDR1 reads SGHTA; CDR2 reads FQGTGA. The CDR3 reads CASSSSNGVGYTF. For the CDR3, the DNA is TGTGCCAGCAGCTCCAGCAACGGGGTTGGCTACACCTTC.

This clone was picked up one time. At one boundary the junction diverges from the germline segment, which might be a read error. This chain links TRBV27 with TRBJ2-1; TRBD1 agrees at 9 bases. The CDR3 contains 13 residues. CDR1 MNHEY and CDR2 SMNVEV come from the germline V gene (reference sequence). The CDR3 spells CTSRTGASNEQFF. The CDR3 DNA sequence: TGTACCAGCAGGACAGGGGCGAGCAATGAGCAGTTCTTC.

The chain combines TRBV5-4 with TRBJ2-7; 10 positions agree with TRBD1. The CDR3 has 14 residues. The germline gives CDR1 SGHNT, CDR2 YYREEE (reference sequence). V trimming: 4 bases; J trimming: 3 bases; junction bases outside the gene matches: 4. In DNA, the CDR3 is TGTGCCAGCAGCACCGGGGACAGGGGCTACGAGCAGTACTTC. This codes for CASSTGDRGYEQYF.

This chain connects TRBV19 to TRBJ1-2, with D unclear. The CDR3 extends over 11 amino acids. Trimming removed 5 bases at V and 8 bases at J, with 9 bases between. Germline lookup yields CDR1 LNHDA and CDR2 SQIVND (reference sequence). The CDR3 sequence: CASSAPLGYTF. DNA for the CDR3: TGTGCCAGTAGTGCCCCACTCGGCTACACCTTC.

This chain uses TRBV15 with TRBJ2-3; 10 positions agree with TRBD2. Trimming removed 0 bases from V and 2 bases from J; junction bases left unmatched: 11. The CDR3 covers 19 residues. Germline V gene data show CDR1 as LNHNV and CDR2 as YYDKDF (reference sequence). CDR3 region: CATSRDPPSGGDLTDTQYF. CDR3 DNA sequence: TGTGCCACCAGCAGAGATCCCCCTAGCGGGGGAGACCTCACAGATACGCAGTATTTT.

In the case of this clone: This CDR3 fails to terminate in the conserved phenylalanine or tryptophan, so it likely reflects a read error. V and J are TRBV5-1 and TRBJ2-7, with a tentative D call TRBD1 (8 bases). This CDR3 has 16 residues. V was cut by 4 bases and J by 0 bases, with 17 bases left in between. Germline assignment: CDR1 SGHRS and CDR2 YFSETQ. The CDR3, as DNA: TGCGCCAGCAGCGTGGGGGGGACAGGTGGCTCCTACGAGCAGTACCTC. Protein: CASSVGGTGGSYEQYL.

V gene TRBV6-5 combines with J gene TRBJ2-1; no definite D call. CDR3 length equals 11 residues. CDR1 and CDR2 (germline): MNHEY, SVGAGI. Trimming removed 6 bases from V and 5 bases from J, with 5 bases in between. The CDR3 DNA is TGTGCCAGCAGGGGCAACAATGAGCAGTTCTTC. It encodes CASRGNNEQFF.

The V and J genes are TRBV7-2 and TRBJ2-5; TRBD1 might be the D (6 bases). CDR3 size: 16 residues. Germline values: CDR1 SGHTA, CDR2 FQGNSA. V was clipped by 4 bases and J by 6 bases, with 21 bases between them. The CDR3 is CASSSSGTPTSKTQYF. For the CDR3, the DNA is TGTGCCAGCAGCTCCTCGGGGACACCCACGTCGAAGACCCAGTACTTC. The whole variable domain, remainder taken from reference TRBV7-2 and TRBJ2-5, is GAGVSQSPSNKVTEKGKDVELRCDPISGHTALYWYRQSLGQGLEFLIYFQGNSAPDKSGLPSDRFSAERTGGSVSTLTIQRTQQEDSAVYLCASSSSGTPTSKTQYFGPGTRLLVL.

The chain is built from TRBV10-3 and TRBJ1-2; D remains unclear. Trimming took 3 bases from V and 5 from J, leaving 13 bases between them. Germline V CDR1 and CDR2: ENHRY, SYGVKD. The CDR3 extends over 14 amino acids. The CDR3 nucleotides read TGTGCCATCAGTGAAATCCCTCTGCGATATGGCTACACCTTC. Protein: CAISEIPLRYGYTF.

This clone was counted a few times. This chain uses TRBV5-1 with TRBJ2-5; maybe TRBD1 (8 bases). The CDR3 spans 15 residues. Germline lookup yields CDR1 SGHRS and CDR2 YFSETQ. V was clipped by 4 bases and J by 2 bases, with 15 bases between them. CDR3 region: CASSAGDRRQETQYF. CDR3 bases: TGCGCCAGCAGCGCGGGGGACAGGAGACAAGAGACCCAGTACTTC.

This clone was counted between two and nine times. This chain uses TRBV19 with TRBJ2-1, with D maybe TRBD2 (5 bases). The V end was cut by 7 bases, the J end by 2 bases, with 18 bases between. CDR1 and CDR2 from the germline V gene are LNHDA and SQIVND (reference sequence). The CDR3 is 16 amino acids. The CDR3, as DNA: TGTGCCAGTACCCCACACTCAAGCGGCCCCTACAATGAGCAGTTCTTC. Protein sequence: CASTPHSSGPYNEQFF.

The genes are TRBV7-9 and TRBJ1-4; 9 nucleotides line up with TRBD1. CDR1 and CDR2 (germline): SEHNR, FQNEAQ (reference sequence). Germline trimming cut 6 bases from V and 4 bases from J; bases unmatched to any gene: 6. This CDR3 is built from 15 residues. The CDR3 DNA reads as TGTGCCAGCAGGGCAGGGACAGGGCGTAATGAAAAACTGTTTTTT. Its translation is CASRAGTGRNEKLFF.

There are a few counts of this clone. This chain connects TRBV7-9 to TRBJ1-2; D unclear. V was clipped by 4 bases and J by 5 bases, with 8 bases between them. Germline V gene sequence: CDR1 SEHNR, CDR2 FQNEAQ (reference sequence). This CDR3 has 12 residues. DNA for the CDR3: TGTGCCAGCAGCTCCGAGACTTATGGCTACACCTTC. It encodes CASSSETYGYTF.

This clone was seen more than once but under ten times. The chain has TRBV18 and TRBJ2-3; D uncertain. This CDR3 comprises 16 residues. Germline-derived CDR1 and CDR2 are KGHSH and LQKENI. Between the trimmed V and J ends, which lost 3 bases and 0 bases, there was a span of 13 bases. The CDR3 DNA reads TGTGCCAGCTCACCTCGGTCGATCCCTAGCACAGATACGCAGTATTTT. Amino acids: CASSPRSIPSTDTQYF.

The rearrangement uses TRBV6-5 and TRBJ1-2, with D possibly being TRBD1 (6 bases). The V end was cut by 5 bases, the J end by 2 bases, with 12 bases between. The CDR3 spans 14 residues. The germline V gene has CDR1 MNHEY and CDR2 SVGAGI. The CDR3: CASSRIQGNYGYTF. The CDR3 DNA follows: TGTGCCAGCAGTCGAATTCAGGGGAACTATGGCTACACCTTC.

The chain links TRBV2 to TRBJ2-5; D is possibly TRBD2 (5 bases). V gave up 7 bases and J gave up 5 bases, with 14 bases separating them. The germline V gene encodes CDR1 SNHLY and CDR2 FYNNEI. CDR3 length: 13 amino acids. This CDR3 is CASKPPGRETQYF. Written as DNA, the CDR3 is TGTGCCAGCAAGCCGCCGGGAAGGGAGACCCAGTACTTC.

The rearrangement links TRBV11-1 to TRBJ2-5; possible D gene TRBD2, 5 bases. The length of the CDR3 is 14 residues. Germline V gives CDR1 SGHAT, CDR2 FQDESV (reference sequence). Trimming took 5 bases from V and 1 from J, leaving 11 bases between them. The CDR3 DNA sequence: TGTGCCAGCAGCCGCGACGGGGTCCAAGAGACCCAGTACTTC. It encodes CASSRDGVQETQYF.

The chain links TRBV30 to TRBJ2-3, with 9 bases identical to TRBD2. The CDR3 is made up of 17 amino acids. Germline assignment: CDR1 GTSNPN and CDR2 SVGIG (reference sequence). After removal of 4 bases from V and 1 base from J, the junction contained 12 bases not matched to a gene. CDR3 sequence: CAWKKAGGISRTDTQYF. The DNA for the CDR3 is TGTGCCTGGAAGAAGGCGGGAGGGATTAGTCGCACAGATACGCAGTATTTT.